What follows describes a single T cell receptor beta chain. The sample belongs to a study of blood T cell repertoires in COVID-19. Study-wide context: PBMCs, B-cell-depleted T cells, or T cells were the source of the cDNA or gDNA that made up the material.

Per germline, CDR1 SGHTA and CDR2 FQGNSA. This CDR3 has 14 residues. V trimming: 4 bases; J trimming: 5 bases; junction bases outside the gene matches: 4. The data were produced by immunoSEQ multiplex PCR, yet TCRdb's version contains in-frame clones alone and is incomplete. The sample carries fewer than 350,000 clones, roughly 86% recorded once. Material for sequencing was PBMCs or T cells enriched from blood (not recorded which). This clonotype was obtained from a woman under 40 who had recovered from COVID-19. The chain carries TRBV7-2 and TRBJ2-2, with 7 nucleotides matching TRBD2. The CDR3 DNA reads as TGTGCCAGCAGCTCTGACGGGGGGACCGGGGAGCTGTTTTTT. Encoded protein: CASSSDGGTGELFF.